This T cell receptor (beta chain) is from a study of T cells after yellow fever vaccination. Study information: Researchers used SMART-Seq v4 Ultra Low Input to prepare fractions that had low cell numbers. Study conclusions and caveats: Abundant contaminating clonotypes from the bulk population could appear in FACS-sorted repertoires. At day 0, almost all vaccine-responding clonotypes escaped detection in the sorted memory subsets. Post-booster samples contained most primary-vaccination clones (approximately 97% CD4, approximately 88% CD8).

The CDR3 consists of 14 residues. The V end was cut by 5 bases, the J end by 3 bases, with 14 bases between. TCRdb fed the 5' RACE reads into MiXCR, producing one record per CDR3 protein. This table holds tens of thousands of distinct CDR3 sequences, 5.5% found once. This clonotype was recorded many times. Specimen: PBMCs, either bulk or a sorted T-cell subset (CD4+, CD8+, memory, or dextramer-sorted; not recorded which), collected 15 days after the yellow fever booster vaccination. The clonotype was recovered from a man aged 25 to 40 who received the YFV17D yellow fever vaccine. V usage is TRBV12-3 or TRBV12-4 and J usage is TRBJ2-7; D call uncertain. Written as DNA, the CDR3 is TGTGCCAGCAGTCACGGGTCACGCAGCTACGAGCAGTACTTC. Its translation: CASSHGSRSYEQYF.